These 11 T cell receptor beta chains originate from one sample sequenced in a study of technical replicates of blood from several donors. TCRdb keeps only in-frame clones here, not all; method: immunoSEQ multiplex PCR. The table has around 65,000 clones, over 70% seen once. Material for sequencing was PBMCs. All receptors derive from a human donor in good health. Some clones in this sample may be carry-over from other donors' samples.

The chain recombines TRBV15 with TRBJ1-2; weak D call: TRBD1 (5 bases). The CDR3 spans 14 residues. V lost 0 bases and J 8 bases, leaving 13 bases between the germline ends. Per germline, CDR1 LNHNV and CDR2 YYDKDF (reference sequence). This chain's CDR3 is CATSRDMGREGYTF. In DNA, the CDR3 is TGTGCCACCAGCAGAGATATGGGGCGGGAGGGCTACACCTTC.

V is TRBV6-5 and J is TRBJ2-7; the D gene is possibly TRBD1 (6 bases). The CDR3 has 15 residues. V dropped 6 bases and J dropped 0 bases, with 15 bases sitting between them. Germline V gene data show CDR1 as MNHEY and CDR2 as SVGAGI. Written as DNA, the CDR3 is TGTGCCAGCAGCACAATGGACAGATTCTCCTACGAGCAGTACTTC. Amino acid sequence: CASSTMDRFSYEQYF.

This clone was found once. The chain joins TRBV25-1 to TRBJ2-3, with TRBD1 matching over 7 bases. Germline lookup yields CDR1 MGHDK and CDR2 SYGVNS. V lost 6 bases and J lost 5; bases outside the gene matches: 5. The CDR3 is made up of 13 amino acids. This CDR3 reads CASSKPGGDTQYF. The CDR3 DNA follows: TGTGCCAGCAGCAAACCAGGGGGAGATACGCAGTATTTT.

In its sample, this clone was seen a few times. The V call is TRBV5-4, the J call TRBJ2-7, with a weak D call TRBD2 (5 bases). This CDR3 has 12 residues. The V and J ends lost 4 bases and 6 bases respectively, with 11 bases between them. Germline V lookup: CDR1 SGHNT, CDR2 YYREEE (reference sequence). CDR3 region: CASSTTRSEQYF. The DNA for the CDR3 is TGTGCCAGCAGCACTACTAGGTCCGAGCAGTACTTC.

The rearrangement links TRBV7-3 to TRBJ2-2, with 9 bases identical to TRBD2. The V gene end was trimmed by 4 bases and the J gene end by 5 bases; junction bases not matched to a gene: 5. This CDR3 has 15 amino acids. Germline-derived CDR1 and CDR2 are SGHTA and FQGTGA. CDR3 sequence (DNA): TGTGCCAGCAGCTCGGCGGGGGGGAGGACCGGGGAGCTGTTTTTT. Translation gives CASSSAGGRTGELFF. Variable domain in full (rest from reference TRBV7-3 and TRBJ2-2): GAGVSQTPSNKVTEKGKYVELRCDPISGHTALYWYRQSLGQGPEFLIYFQGTGAADDSGLPNDRFFAVRPEGSVSTLKIQRTERGDSAVYLCASSSAGGRTGELFFGEGSRLTVL.

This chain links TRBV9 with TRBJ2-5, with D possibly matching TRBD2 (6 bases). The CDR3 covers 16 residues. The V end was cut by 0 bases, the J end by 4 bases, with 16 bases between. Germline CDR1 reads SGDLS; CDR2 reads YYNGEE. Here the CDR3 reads CASSVGEGGGVETQYF. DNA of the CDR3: TGTGCCAGCAGCGTAGGAGAGGGCGGAGGGGTAGAGACCCAGTACTTC.

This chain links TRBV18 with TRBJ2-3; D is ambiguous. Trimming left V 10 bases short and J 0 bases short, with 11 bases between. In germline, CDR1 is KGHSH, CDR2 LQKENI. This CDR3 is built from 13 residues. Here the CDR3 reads CATRAPSTDTQYF. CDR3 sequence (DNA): TGTGCCACCCGAGCCCCGAGCACAGATACGCAGTATTTT. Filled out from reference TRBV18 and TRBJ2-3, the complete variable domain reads NAGVMQNPRHLVRRRGQEARLRCSPMKGHSHVYWYRQLPEEGLKFMVYLQKENIIDESGMPKERFSAEFPKEGPSILRIQQVVRGDSAAYFCATRAPSTDTQYFGPGTRLTVL.

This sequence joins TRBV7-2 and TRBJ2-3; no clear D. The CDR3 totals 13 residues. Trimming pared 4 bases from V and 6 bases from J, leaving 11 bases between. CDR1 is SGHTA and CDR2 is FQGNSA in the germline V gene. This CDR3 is CASSSFPPDTQYF. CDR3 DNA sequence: TGTGCCAGCAGCTCCTTCCCTCCGGATACGCAGTATTTT.

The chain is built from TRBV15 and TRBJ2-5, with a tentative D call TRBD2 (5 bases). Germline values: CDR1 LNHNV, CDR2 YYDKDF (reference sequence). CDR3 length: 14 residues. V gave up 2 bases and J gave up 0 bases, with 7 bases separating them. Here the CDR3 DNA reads TGTGCCACCAGCAGACCGGGATACCAAGAGACCCAGTACTTC. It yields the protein CATSRPGYQETQYF. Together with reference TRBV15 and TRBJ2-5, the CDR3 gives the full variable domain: DAMVIQNPRYQVTQFGKPVTLSCSQTLNHNVMYWYQQKSSQAPKLLFHYYDKDFNNEADTPDNFQSRRPNTSFCFLDIRSPGLGDTAMYLCATSRPGYQETQYFGPGTRLLVL.

CDR3: CASIRTSGGLNEQFF. The DNA for the CDR3 is TGTGCCAGCATTCGGACTAGCGGGGGTTTGAATGAGCAGTTCTTC. The gene calls are TRBV2 and TRBJ2-1; 13 bases are a match to TRBD2. Germline V gives CDR1 SNHLY, CDR2 FYNNEI. The CDR3 extends over 15 amino acids. Trimming at V came to 7 bases and at J to 7 bases, leaving 7 bases not matched to a gene.

The CDR3: CASSLITGGGDEKLFF. In DNA form, the CDR3 reads TGTGCCAGCAGTTTGATAACCGGGGGTGGCGATGAAAAACTGTTTTTT. V gene TRBV11-2 combines with J gene TRBJ1-4; TRBD1 might be the D (5 bases). The V end was cut by 6 bases, the J end by 6 bases, with 20 bases between. CDR3 size: 16 residues. CDR1 is SGHAT, CDR2 FQNNGV, per germline.